A single sample gave rise to the 13 T cell receptor beta chains below, sequenced in a study of T cells in Graves' hyperthyroidism and ophthalmopathy. The source material, RNA transcripts, was used to amplify TCR beta CDR3 regions. The HTBI primer set drove a first-round RT-PCR of the TCR CDR3. In TCRdb, the multiplex PCR reads were re-called with MiXCR into one record per CDR3 protein. The repertoire consists of 500,000 to 650,000 distinct CDR3 sequences, with 11% to 15% occurring once and the leading ten covering more than 11%. Sample: blood. These receptors all come from a woman between 40 and 55 years old with Graves' hyperthyroidism.

This clonotype was observed many times. This sequence joins TRBV5-1 and TRBJ1-1, with D perhaps matching TRBD1 (6 bases). V was clipped by 2 bases and J by 3 bases, with 14 bases between them. This CDR3 comprises 15 residues. CDR1 SGHRS and CDR2 YFSETQ come from the germline V gene. The CDR3 region has the DNA TGCGCCAGCAGCTTATTCGGACAGTCGGACACTGAAGCTTTCTTT. It yields the protein CASSLFGQSDTEAFF.

This clonotype showed up many times. The J gene is TRBJ2-7, the V gene TRBV11-2; D unclear. Germline CDR1 is SGHAT and CDR2 is FQNNGV. V was clipped by 5 bases and J by 6 bases, with 11 bases between them. The CDR3 extends over 12 amino acids. The CDR3, as DNA: TGTGCCAGCAGCGTAACGAGCATCGAGCAGTACTTC. Its protein is CASSVTSIEQYF.

This clonotype was recorded at least ten times. The CDR3 region has the DNA TGTGCTAGTGGTTTGACGACAGGGGAGAATGAAAAACTGTTTTTT. Amino acids: CASGLTTGENEKLFF. The chain has TRBV12-5 and TRBJ1-4; 8 bases line up with TRBD1. Germline V gene data show CDR1 as LGHNT and CDR2 as FRNRAP. Trimming at V came to 2 bases and at J to 5 bases, leaving 4 bases not matched to a gene. The CDR3 runs to 15 residues.

This clonotype has more than one count but fewer than ten. The chain employs TRBV20-1 and TRBJ1-1; a possible D gene is TRBD1 (6 bases). Trimming removed 4 bases at V and 2 bases at J, with 14 bases between. Germline V lookup: CDR1 DFQATT, CDR2 SNEGSKA (reference sequence). The CDR3 totals 14 residues. The CDR3 region has the DNA TGCAGTGCTATTTGGACAGAAACTAACACTGAAGCTTTCTTT. It translates to CSAIWTETNTEAFF.

This clonotype was seen many times. The chain uses TRBV10-3 and TRBJ2-1; 8 bases are shared with TRBD1. Trimming at V came to 11 bases and at J to 5 bases, leaving 8 bases not matched to a gene. The germline CDR1 and CDR2 sequences are ENHRY and SYGVKD. The CDR3 totals 13 residues. The CDR3 reads CASTGTGDNEQFF. CDR3 bases: TGTGCCTCAACCGGGACAGGTGACAATGAGCAGTTCTTC.

The V call is TRBV19, the J call TRBJ1-1; no clear D gene. The CDR3 loop spans 11 amino acids. From germline, CDR1 is LNHDA and CDR2 SQIVND (reference sequence). V dropped 4 bases and J dropped 7 bases, with 7 bases sitting between them. The CDR3 DNA reads as TGTGCCAGTAGTACTCGGTTTGAAGCTTTCTTT. Translation gives CASSTRFEAFF.

This clonotype has only a few counts. This rearrangement joins TRBV4-1 to TRBJ1-4, with 8 bases matching TRBD1. The trim removed 2 bases at V and 8 bases at J, leaving 7 bases unmatched. Germline V CDR1 and CDR2: MGHRA, YSYEKL. The CDR3 has 15 residues. The CDR3 DNA reads as TGCGCCAGCAGCCAAAACAGGGGGTCGTTAGAAAAACTGTTTTTT. Residues: CASSQNRGSLEKLFF.

A few counts support this clonotype. A much bigger clone sits one base away, suggesting this may be a read error. V gene TRBV3-1 combines with J gene TRBJ1-2; no reliable D call. The germline V gene encodes CDR1 LGHDT and CDR2 YNNKEL (reference sequence). CDR3 length equals 13 residues. CDR3 in DNA: TGTGCCAGCAGCCTAACTTCGGGTTATGACTACACCTTC. This gives the protein CASSLTSGYDYTF.

This clonotype was counted ten times or more. The rearrangement links TRBV10-3 to TRBJ1-1; D remains unclear. The germline V gene encodes CDR1 ENHRY and CDR2 SYGVKD. The CDR3 spans 13 residues. V was pared by 4 bases and J by 0 bases, with 6 bases between. CDR3 protein: CAISGLVNTEAFF. DNA of the CDR3: TGTGCCATCAGTGGATTGGTGAACACTGAAGCTTTCTTT.

This clonotype was observed at least ten times. V and J are TRBV5-1 and TRBJ2-2; unclear D gene. CDR1 is SGHRS, CDR2 YFSETQ, per germline. Trimming left V 0 bases short and J 0 bases short, with 6 bases between. The CDR3 extends over 15 amino acids. The CDR3 here is CASSLGPSNTGELFF. The CDR3 region has the DNA TGCGCCAGCAGCTTGGGGCCATCGAACACCGGGGAGCTGTTTTTT.

This clonotype was detected ten times or more. The rearrangement joins TRBV28 to TRBJ2-3; 9 bases are a match to TRBD2. V lost 4 bases and J lost 6; bases outside the gene matches: 11. The V gene's germline CDR1 is MDHEN and CDR2 SYDVKM. This CDR3 region has 16 residues. DNA for the CDR3: TGTGCCAGCAGTTCAGTTTCTGGCGGGAGGGGCGATACGCAGTATTTT. It encodes CASSSVSGGRGDTQYF. The full variable domain, with the rest looked up from reference TRBV28 and TRBJ2-3, is DVKVTQSSRYLVKRTGEKVFLECVQDMDHENMFWYRQDPGLGLRLIYFSYDVKMKEKGDIPEGYSVSREKKERFSLILESASTNQTSMYLCASSSVSGGRGDTQYFGPGTRLTVL.

This clonotype was counted many times. The J gene is TRBJ2-3, the V gene TRBV12-3 or TRBV12-4; a possible D gene is TRBD1 (5 bases). CDR3 size: 12 residues. V lost 8 bases, J lost 5 bases, and 11 bases lay in between. CDR3 DNA sequence: TGTGCCAGCGAAGGGGTGGGAGATACGCAGTATTTT. Translation: CASEGVGDTQYF.

In this sample, this clonotype turned up many times. V and J are TRBV7-8 and TRBJ2-7; either TRBD1 or TRBD2 may fit D (5 bases each). The CDR3 runs 16 residues. V was shortened by 3 bases and J by 2 bases, with 17 bases between the two germline ends. Germline lookup yields CDR1 SGHVS and CDR2 FQNEAQ. The CDR3 loop is CASSFSRRDQTYEQYF. The CDR3 region has the DNA TGTGCCAGCAGCTTTAGTCGCAGGGACCAGACCTACGAGCAGTACTTC.